One and the same sample provided the 19 T cell receptor beta chains below, sequenced in a study of regulatory T cells in long-lasting Graves disease. Regarding time point: persistent/refractory GD, antithyroid drugs over 5 years with positive TRAb. PBMC RNA served as the TCR library source. Construction of the TCR beta libraries employed iRepertoire HTBI primers in conjunction with Arm-PCR of CDR3 regions. TCRdb recomputed calls from the multiplex PCR reads with MiXCR, one row per CDR3 protein. The table includes approximately 500,000 distinct CDR3 sequences, about 22% detected once. The sequences come from peripheral blood mononuclear cells (PBMCs), collected when the disease was refractory, from a patient treated with antithyroid drugs. The receptors were gathered from a female donor with Graves disease.

This clonotype has a single count. V usage is TRBV4-1 and J usage is TRBJ2-5; tentatively, D is TRBD1 or TRBD2 (5 bases each). Germline loops: CDR1 MGHRA, CDR2 YSYEKL. This CDR3 comprises 17 residues. Trimming removed 1 base from V and 7 bases from J, with 22 bases in between. Written as DNA, the CDR3 is TGCGCCAGCAGCCAAGGCCGACCAGGGCCGGGGTATGGGACCCAGTACTTC. It translates to CASSQGRPGPGYGTQYF.

A note on this clonotype: A much bigger clone sits one base away, suggesting this may be a read error. The final CDR3 position lacks the conserved phenylalanine or tryptophan, pointing to a likely read error. The J gene is TRBJ2-5, the V gene TRBV7-3; no clear D gene. V lost 2 bases and J 3 bases, leaving 10 bases between the germline ends. The CDR3 covers 14 residues. Germline values: CDR1 SGHTA, CDR2 FQGTGA. The CDR3 sequence is CASSLAYREETQYL. The CDR3 nucleotides are TGTGCCAGCAGCTTAGCGTACAGAGAAGAGACCCAGTACCTC.

This clonotype showed up just a few times. The gene calls are TRBV19 and TRBJ1-4; 7 nucleotides match TRBD1. Germline CDR1 and CDR2: LNHDA and SQIVND (reference sequence). The CDR3 loop spans 16 amino acids. Trimming removed 9 bases from V and 0 bases from J; junction bases left unmatched: 10. CDR3 loop: CARKGAGETTNEKLFF. For the CDR3, the DNA is TGTGCCAGAAAGGGGGCAGGGGAGACAACTAATGAAAAACTGTTTTTT.

The sample holds many counts of this clonotype. V usage is TRBV7-2 and J usage is TRBJ2-5; 7 nucleotides line up with TRBD2. The CDR3 has 14 residues. CDR1 is SGHTA and CDR2 is FQGNSA in the germline V gene. V lost 5 bases to trimming and J lost 6 bases; unmatched junction nucleotides: 9. The CDR3 DNA sequence: TGTGCCAGCAGCCGAGGGAGGGGCGGGAAGACCCAGTACTTC. It codes for CASSRGRGGKTQYF.

On this clonotype itself: A single base separates this from a much larger clone, so it may be a read error. The CDR3 loop is CASSVGGQGVYGYTF. DNA of the CDR3: TGTGCCAGCAGCGTAGGGGGACAGGGAGTTTATGGCTACACCTTC. The rearrangement links TRBV9 to TRBJ1-2, with 9 bases matching TRBD1. Germline V lookup: CDR1 SGDLS, CDR2 YYNGEE. The CDR3 runs 15 residues. J lost 5 bases, V lost 0 bases, and 5 bases had no gene match. The variable domain in full, with the rest retrieved from reference TRBV9 and TRBJ1-2, is DSGVTQTPKHLITATGQRVTLRCSPRSGDLSVYWYQQSLDQGLQFLIQYYNGEERAKGNILERFSAQQFPDLHSELNLSSLELGDSALYFCASSVGGQGVYGYTFGSGTRLTVV.

Many counts were recorded for this clonotype. This chain uses TRBV7-3 with TRBJ2-6; D unclear. Germline V gives CDR1 SGHTA, CDR2 FQGTGA. The CDR3 has 16 residues. V lost 7 bases to trimming and J lost 2 bases, with 15 bases between them. Here the CDR3 DNA reads TGTGCCAGCACTTATTCGGCTGGGGCTGGGGCCAACGTCCTGACTTTC. Encoded protein: CASTYSAGAGANVLTF.

This clonotype was observed a handful of times. The chain joins TRBV4-1 to TRBJ2-7, with TRBD2 matching 8 bases. V lost 0 bases to trimming and J lost 3 bases; unmatched junction nucleotides: 13. The germline V gene has CDR1 MGHRA and CDR2 YSYEKL. The CDR3 is made up of 18 amino acids. CDR3 nucleotides: TGCGCCAGCAGCCAAGATCGGAGTGGTGCCGGGGGGGGCTACGAGCAGTACTTC. Translated, it gives CASSQDRSGAGGGYEQYF.

This clonotype has more than one count but fewer than ten. Mismatch with germline at one junction end may stem from a read error. The rearrangement joins TRBV4-2 to TRBJ1-2; D is ambiguous. Looked up from germline, CDR1 is LGHNA and CDR2 is YNFKEQ. There are 16 residues in the CDR3. The CDR3 protein is CASSQEVMDPDDGCTF. In nucleotides, the CDR3 is TGTGCCAGCAGCCAAGAGGTCATGGACCCGGACGATGGCTGCACCTTC.

In this sample, this clonotype turned up a few times. The rearrangement uses TRBV11-2 and TRBJ2-5; 10 nucleotides align to TRBD1. The CDR3 contains 16 residues. V was pared by 5 bases and J by 7 bases, with 13 bases of the junction left unmatched. The germline gives CDR1 SGHAT, CDR2 FQNNGV. CDR3 nucleotide sequence: TGTGCCAGCAGCCCCACTCGGGGACAGGGGTCACGGACCCAGTACTTC. It encodes CASSPTRGQGSRTQYF.

This clonotype showed up just a few times. V gene TRBV5-6 combines with J gene TRBJ1-1; 8 nucleotides match TRBD1. This CDR3 region has 15 residues. V lost 3 bases, J lost 7 bases, and 11 bases stayed unmatched. The germline gives CDR1 SGHDT, CDR2 YYEEEE. CDR3 sequence (DNA): TGTGCCAGCAGCTACGGAGTTACAGGGGGGGATGAAGCTTTCTTT. Its translation is CASSYGVTGGDEAFF.

The sample holds many counts of this clonotype. The chain's CDR3 is CASQRGETQYF. In DNA, the CDR3 is TGTGCCAGTCAGCGGGGGGAGACCCAGTACTTC. This chain joins TRBV6-1 and TRBJ2-5, with 8 bases that match TRBD2. There are 11 residues in the CDR3. CDR1 and CDR2 from the germline V gene are MNHNS and SASEGT. With 9 bases clipped from V and 5 bases from J, the junction kept 2 bases outside the gene matches.

This clonotype was seen repeatedly, ten times or more. V gene TRBV28 combines with J gene TRBJ2-5, with 13 bases fitting TRBD2. J was trimmed by 3 bases and V by 5 bases; bases with no gene match: 9. Germline values: CDR1 MDHEN, CDR2 SYDVKM. The CDR3 has 17 residues. CDR3 nucleotide sequence: TGTGCCAGCAGTCCCAGGACTAGCGGGGGCCCAAAAGAGACCCAGTACTTC. Its protein product is CASSPRTSGGPKETQYF.

Written as DNA, the CDR3 is TGTGCCAGCAGTGAAGAGGCGGCCTCCAGCACCGGGGAGCTGTTTTTT. It yields the protein CASSEEAASSTGELFF. This sequence joins TRBV2 and TRBJ2-2; D remains unclear. Germline CDR1 SNHLY, CDR2 FYNNEI. The V end lost 1 base, the J end lost 4 bases, and 13 bases lay between the germline ends. The CDR3 totals 16 residues.

CDR3 protein: CANQSSGANYGYTF. The CDR3 DNA is TGTGCCAACCAGAGCTCGGGAGCTAACTATGGCTACACCTTC. V usage is TRBV11-3 and J usage is TRBJ1-2, with D unclear. Germline V gene lookup returns CDR1 SGHNT and CDR2 YENEEA. Trimming stripped 10 bases from V and 0 bases from J, with 15 bases between. The CDR3 runs 14 residues.

This clonotype was seen more than once but under ten times. The chain links TRBV30 to TRBJ1-1, with 8 bases fitting TRBD1. CDR1 and CDR2 from the germline V gene are GTSNPN and SVGIG (reference sequence). V was clipped by 2 bases and J by 0 bases; unmatched bases: 8. The CDR3 is 16 amino acids. The CDR3 DNA sequence: TGTGCCTGGAGTATTCGGACAGGGCTCATGAACACTGAAGCTTTCTTT. This encodes CAWSIRTGLMNTEAFF. Full variable domain (missing parts from reference TRBV30 and TRBJ1-1): SQTIHQWPATLVQPVGSPLSLECTVEGTSNPNLYWYRQAAGRGLQLLFYSVGIGQISSEVPQNLSASRPQDRQFILSSKKLLLSDSGFYLCAWSIRTGLMNTEAFFGQGTRLTVV.

The chain has TRBV6-2 or TRBV6-3 and TRBJ1-5, with TRBD1 matching 8 bases. This CDR3 contains 12 residues. From germline, CDR1 is MNHEY and CDR2 SVGEGT. V dropped 6 bases and J dropped 8; count of bases not matched to a gene: 3. In DNA form, the CDR3 reads TGTGCCAGCAGGACAGGGGCCGAGCCCCAGCATTTT. Amino acids: CASRTGAEPQHF.

In its sample, this clonotype was seen many times. The chain recombines TRBV20-1 with TRBJ1-3; unclear D gene. The V end was cut by 3 bases, the J end by 6 bases, with 6 bases between. Germline CDR1 and CDR2: DFQATT and SNEGSKA (reference sequence). The CDR3 is made up of 11 amino acids. The CDR3: CSASDSNTIYF. DNA for the CDR3: TGCAGTGCTAGCGACTCAAACACCATATATTTT.

This clonotype was found many times. The chain couples TRBV7-9 to TRBJ2-5; D remains ambiguous. The germline V and J ends were trimmed by 1 base and 2 bases, with 8 bases remaining between them. This CDR3 is 14 amino acids long. Germline V gene sequence: CDR1 SEHNR, CDR2 FQNEAQ (reference sequence). CDR3: CASSLVLEQETQYF. CDR3 nucleotides: TGTGCCAGCAGCTTAGTGCTCGAACAAGAGACCCAGTACTTC.

This clonotype was seen many times. The chain carries TRBV20-1 and TRBJ2-2; 11 nucleotides align to TRBD2. CDR3 size: 14 residues. Trimming removed 6 bases from V and 4 bases from J; junction bases left unmatched: 4. From germline, CDR1 is DFQATT and CDR2 SNEGSKA (reference sequence). Here the CDR3 DNA reads TGCAGTGCCCCTAGCGGGGGGACCACCGGGGAGCTGTTTTTT. Translating gives CSAPSGGTTGELFF.